This T cell receptor (beta chain) was captured by sequencing in a study of cytomegalovirus exposure and HLA in healthy donors. Study summary: Tens of millions of unique TCR sequences came from HLA-typed donors in an early release.

The primer mix had 60 Vbeta and 13 Jbeta primers. Measured with immunoSEQ multiplex PCR; TCRdb has only the in-frame clones, and not every one. Here the sample table reports roughly 120,000 clones. There are 16 residues in the CDR3. The V gene's germline CDR1 is SNHLY and CDR2 FYNNEI. Deletions cut 3 bases from V and 9 bases from J, with 21 bases between. The chain uses TRBV2 and TRBJ2-1, with D possibly being TRBD2 (7 bases). The receptor was derived from a middle-aged man in good health and CMV-seronegative. Material for sequencing was PBMCs. The CDR3 DNA reads TGTGCCAGCAGTGAGGTAGCTGGGGGGGCCGGGGGTGAGCAGTTCTTC. Translated, it gives CASSEVAGGAGGEQFF.